A single sample is the source of the 6 T cell receptor beta chains below, sequenced in a study of T cell repertoires in cytomegalovirus infection (dated by TCRdb to between 2019 and 2020). The treatment or condition label, as the study defines it: in vitro stimulation with specific CMV peptide epitopes to enrich CMV-specific T cells. Sequencing used an Illumina HiSeq 1500. TCRdb reworked the public reads: Q25 trimming with fastp, MiXCR clone assembly, productive beta chains retained. Entries that share a CDR3 protein sequence are merged under the most common genes and DNA. The sample table holds about 570,000 distinct CDR3 sequences, of which just under 40% were seen once. Around 48% of the sample is in the top ten clones. No cognate antigen is known for these TCRs. This material consisted of cultured PBMCs, taken from culture after CMV antigen stimulation. These receptors were taken from a human donor in good health (CMV status not recorded). Some clones in this sample may be carry-over from other donors' samples.

This clonotype was seen a single time. The V and J genes are TRBV18 and TRBJ2-5, with D maybe TRBD1 (5 bases). This CDR3 is built from 15 residues. Trimming removed 2 bases at V and 10 bases at J, with 20 bases between. From germline, CDR1 is KGHSH and CDR2 LQKENI. The CDR3 DNA sequence: TGTGCCAGCTCACCAAGTGCCCAGGGTGTTAGTGTCCAGTACTTC. Amino acid sequence: CASSPSAQGVSVQYF.

This clonotype was recorded only once. The J gene is TRBJ2-1, the V gene TRBV19, with 8 bases identical to TRBD2. CDR3 length: 14 residues. Germline V gene sequence: CDR1 LNHDA, CDR2 SQIVND (reference sequence). J gave up 9 bases and V 3 bases, and 7 bases lay outside the gene matches. CDR3 sequence (DNA): TGTGCCAGTAGTATTGGAGTAGCGGGGACTGAGCAGTTCTTC. Protein sequence: CASSIGVAGTEQFF.

Only a few counts were recorded for this clonotype. J is TRBJ2-2 and V is TRBV2; no firm D call. Germline CDR1 reads SNHLY; CDR2 reads FYNNEI. V shed 10 bases and J shed 2 bases, with 14 bases lying between them. The CDR3 covers 14 residues. Written as DNA, the CDR3 is TGTGCCACGGAGAAGGACGCCAACACCGGGGAGCTGTTTTTT. It encodes CATEKDANTGELFF.

This clonotype was picked up a small number of times. DNA for the CDR3: TGTGCCAGCAGCTTAGGGGCAGGGCGGTCATCTTATGGCTACACCTTC. Translated: CASSLGAGRSSYGYTF. The chain has TRBV7-8 and TRBJ1-2, with D perhaps TRBD1 (5 bases). This CDR3 has 16 amino acids. Germline V CDR1 and CDR2: SGHVS, FQNEAQ. The germline V and J ends were trimmed by 1 base and 5 bases, with 17 bases remaining between them.

The V gene is TRBV7-6, the J gene TRBJ2-4; 9 bases line up with TRBD1. Trimming cost V 4 bases and J 11 bases; bases outside gene matches: 12. The length of the CDR3 is 15 residues. CDR1 and CDR2 from the germline V gene are SGHVS and FNYEAQ. CDR3 in amino acids: CASSSGTGSGGVQYF. CDR3 nucleotides: TGTGCCAGCAGCTCGGGGACAGGGAGCGGAGGCGTTCAGTACTTC. The full variable domain, its missing parts supplied by reference TRBV7-6 and TRBJ2-4, is GAGVSQSPRYKVTKRGQDVALRCDPISGHVSLYWYRQALGQGPEFLTYFNYEAQQDKSGLPNDRFSAERPEGSISTLTIQRTEQRDSAMYRCASSSGTGSGGVQYFGAGTRLSVL.

This clonotype turned up a few times. This chain connects TRBV6-2 or TRBV6-3 to TRBJ2-5, with D possibly being TRBD2 (6 bases). This CDR3 region has 14 residues. Looked up from germline, CDR1 is MNHEY and CDR2 is SVGEGT. The V end lost 4 bases, the J end lost 2 bases, and 11 bases lay between the germline ends. CDR3 nucleotide sequence: TGTGCCAGCAGTTTCGCGGGACTTCAAGAGACCCAGTACTTC. Protein: CASSFAGLQETQYF.